Presented here are 8 T cell receptor beta chains from one specimen sequenced in a study of cytomegalovirus exposure and HLA in healthy donors. PCR used 60 Vbeta primers and 13 Jbeta primers. Using immunoSEQ multiplex PCR, the repertoire was profiled, and TCRdb retains in-frame clones only, with some absent. The data include 150,000 to 200,000 clones; the top ten clones carry 1.3%. The specimen sequenced was PBMCs. The receptors here all came from a woman aged 60-75 years in good health and CMV-seronegative.

The chain employs TRBV4-3 and TRBJ1-1; 7 bases align to TRBD1. The germline CDR1 and CDR2 sequences are LGHNA and YSLEER. V shed 7 bases, J shed 1 base, and the junction held 3 bases outside the gene matches. The length of the CDR3 is 13 residues. The CDR3 region has the DNA TGCGCCAGCACGGGACAGACGAACACTGAAGCTTTCTTT. Translated, it gives CASTGQTNTEAFF.

The V gene is TRBV2, the J gene TRBJ1-1, with TRBD1 matching 7 bases. The CDR3 sequence is 15 residues long. V shed 1 base and J 6 bases; nucleotides not matched to a gene: 8. Germline CDR1 is SNHLY and CDR2 is FYNNEI. CDR3 DNA sequence: TGTGCCAGCAGTGAAGAGTCAGGGGGGTTTTCTGAAGCTTTCTTT. It codes for CASSEESGGFSEAFF.

This rearrangement joins TRBV10-3 to TRBJ1-2; D gene ambiguous. CDR3 length equals 15 residues. The V gene's germline CDR1 is ENHRY and CDR2 SYGVKD. V lost 5 bases to trimming and J lost 1 base, with 14 bases between them. CDR3 sequence reads: CAISPESDNNYGYTF. Here the CDR3 DNA reads TGTGCCATCAGTCCCGAATCCGACAATAACTATGGCTACACCTTC.

CDR3 in DNA: TGTGCCAGTAGTAAACCCTTTAGCTCGATCTACGAGCAGTACTTC. It translates to CASSKPFSSIYEQYF. The rearrangement uses TRBV19 and TRBJ2-7; the D is unclear. Trimming stripped 4 bases from V and 3 bases from J, with 16 bases between. Germline CDR1 LNHDA, CDR2 SQIVND (reference sequence). The CDR3 runs to 15 residues.

J is TRBJ2-1 and V is TRBV5-1, with TRBD1 matching 11 bases. Losses at the gene ends were 4 bases for V and 7 bases for J; bases not matched to a gene: 7. Germline V gene data show CDR1 as SGHRS and CDR2 as YFSETQ. CDR3 length equals 15 residues. The CDR3 loop is CASSITGQGVNEQFF. The DNA of the CDR3 is TGCGCCAGCAGCATAACGGGACAGGGGGTTAATGAGCAGTTCTTC.

CDR3 DNA sequence: TGTGCCAGCAGCTTAGTATTCTTTATTTCTTTCTTT. It is translated as CASSLVFFISFF. This chain links TRBV7-2 with TRBJ1-1; D call uncertain. Germline loops: CDR1 SGHTA, CDR2 FQGNSA. V lost 1 base to trimming and J lost 12 bases, with 12 bases between them. CDR3 length: 12 amino acids.

The chain uses TRBV7-3 and TRBJ2-3, with TRBD1 identical over 11 bases. Trimming took 5 bases from V and 4 from J; bases not matched to a gene: 5. The CDR3 has 15 residues. Germline CDR1 reads SGHTA; CDR2 reads FQGTGA. This CDR3 is CASSGGQGGADTQYF. CDR3 nucleotides: TGTGCCAGCAGCGGGGGACAGGGGGGAGCAGATACGCAGTATTTT.

This sequence joins TRBV5-1 and TRBJ1-2; D ambiguous. The CDR3 sequence is 15 residues long. CDR1 and CDR2 (germline): SGHRS, YFSETQ. V was cut by 3 bases and J by 2 bases, with 14 bases left in between. Written as DNA, the CDR3 is TGCGCCAGCAGCTATAGCTACGGGGTAAACTATGGCTACACCTTC. Translating it yields CASSYSYGVNYGYTF. The variable domain in full, with the rest retrieved from reference TRBV5-1 and TRBJ1-2, is KAGVTQTPRYLIKTRGQQVTLSCSPISGHRSVSWYQQTPGQGLQFLFEYFSETQRNKGNFPGRFSGRQFSNSRSEMNVSTLELGDSALYLCASSYSYGVNYGYTFGSGTRLTVV.